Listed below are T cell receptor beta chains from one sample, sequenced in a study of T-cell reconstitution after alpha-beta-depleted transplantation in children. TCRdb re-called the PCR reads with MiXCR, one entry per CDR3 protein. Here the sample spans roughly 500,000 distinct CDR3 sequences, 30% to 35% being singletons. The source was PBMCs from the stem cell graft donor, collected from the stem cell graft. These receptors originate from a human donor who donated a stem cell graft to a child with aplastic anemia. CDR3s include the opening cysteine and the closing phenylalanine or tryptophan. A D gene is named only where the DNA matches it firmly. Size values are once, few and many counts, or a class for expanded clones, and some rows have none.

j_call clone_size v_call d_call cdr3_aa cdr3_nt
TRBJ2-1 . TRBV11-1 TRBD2 CASSLKAGGTASYNEQFF TGTGCCAGCAGCTTAAAGGCGGGAGGGACGGCCTCCTACAATGAGCAGTTCTTC
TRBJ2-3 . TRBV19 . CASTSESTDTQYF TGTGCCAGTACGAGTGAGAGCACAGATACGCAGTATTTT
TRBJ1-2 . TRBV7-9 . CASSPAQRVSKGGYTF TGTGCCAGCAGCCCCGCCCAAAGAGTTTCCAAGGGTGGCTACACCTTC
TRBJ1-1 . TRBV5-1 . CASSLGGARGTEAFF TGCGCCAGCAGCTTGGGGGGGGCGCGTGGCACTGAAGCTTTCTTT
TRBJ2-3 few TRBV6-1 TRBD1 CASSKGTGGSTDTQYF TGTGCCAGCAGTAAAGGGACAGGGGGCAGCACAGATACGCAGTATTTT
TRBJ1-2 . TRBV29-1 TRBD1 CSVEGGQGRSYGYTF TGCAGCGTTGAAGGCGGACAGGGGAGATCCTATGGCTACACCTTC
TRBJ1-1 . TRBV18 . CASSQQSWDTEAFF TGTGCCAGCTCACAACAAAGTTGGGACACTGAAGCTTTCTTT
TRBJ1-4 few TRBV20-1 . CSATENEKLFF TGCAGTGCTACGGAAAATGAAAAACTGTTTTTT
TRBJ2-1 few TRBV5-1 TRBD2 CASSYRTSGSEQFF TGCGCCAGCAGCTACAGGACTAGCGGATCGGAGCAGTTCTTC
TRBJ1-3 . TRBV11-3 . CASSLDGRDTIYF TGTGCCAGCAGCCTCGATGGGAGGGACACCATATATTTT
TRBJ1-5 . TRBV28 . CASSSSGTLDQPQHF TGTGCCAGCAGTTCCTCCGGGACCCTAGATCAGCCCCAGCATTTT
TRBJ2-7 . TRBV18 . CASSPLDPSYEQYF TGTGCCAGCTCACCACTAGATCCTTCCTACGAGCAGTACTTC
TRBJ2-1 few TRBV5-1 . CASSFRTQNNEQFF TGCGCCAGCAGCTTCCGGACACAGAACAATGAGCAGTTCTTC
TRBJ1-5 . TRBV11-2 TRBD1 CASSPERDRDPPGSNQPQHF TGTGCCAGCAGCCCCGAACGGGACAGGGATCCCCCAGGGTCCAATCAGCCCCAGCATTTT
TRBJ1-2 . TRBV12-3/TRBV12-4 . CASSPGAPGYGYTF TGTGCCAGCAGCCCCGGGGCCCCGGGCTATGGCTACACCTTC
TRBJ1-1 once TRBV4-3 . CASSQETDRAAMNTEAFF TGCGCCAGCAGCCAAGAAACGGATCGGGCAGCGATGAACACTGAAGCTTTCTTT
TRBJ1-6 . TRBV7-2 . CASSPQAQENSPLHF TGTGCCAGCAGCCCGCAGGCGCAGGAGAATTCACCCCTCCACTTT
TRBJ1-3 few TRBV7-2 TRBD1 CASSSGTGPGNTIYF TGTGCCAGCAGTTCCGGGACAGGGCCTGGAAACACCATATATTTT
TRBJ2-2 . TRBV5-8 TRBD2 CASSRGLAGSNTGELFF TGTGCCAGCAGCAGGGGACTAGCGGGCTCGAACACCGGGGAGCTGTTTTTT
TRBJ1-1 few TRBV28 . CASSSDFLREAFF TGTGCCAGCAGTTCCGACTTCCTCAGGGAAGCTTTCTTT
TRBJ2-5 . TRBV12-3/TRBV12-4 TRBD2 CASRLAGVLETQYF TGTGCCAGCCGGCTAGCGGGAGTTTTGGAGACCCAGTACTTC
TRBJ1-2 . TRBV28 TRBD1 CASSRDRQSNYGYTF TGTGCCAGCAGCCGGGACAGGCAATCTAACTATGGCTACACCTTC
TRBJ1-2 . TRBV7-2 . CASSLALPGRGYTF TGTGCCAGCAGCTTAGCCCTCCCGGGACGTGGCTACACCTTC
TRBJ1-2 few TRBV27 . CASSFLDKGDGYTF TGTGCCAGCAGTTTCCTGGACAAGGGCGATGGCTACACCTTC
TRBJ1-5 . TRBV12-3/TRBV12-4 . CASSSLFQPQHF TGTGCCAGCAGCTCTTTATTCCAGCCCCAGCATTTT
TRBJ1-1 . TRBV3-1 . CASSQAPERTHAEAFF TGTGCCAGCAGCCAAGCCCCAGAAAGGACGCACGCTGAAGCTTTCTTT
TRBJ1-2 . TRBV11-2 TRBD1 CASSVGQGKMGYTF TGTGCCAGCAGCGTAGGACAGGGGAAAATGGGCTACACCTTC
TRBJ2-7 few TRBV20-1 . CSADGSDRPSYEQYF TGCAGTGCCGACGGCTCGGATCGGCCGTCCTACGAGCAGTACTTC
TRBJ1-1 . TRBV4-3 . CASSQDFRPQIEAFF TGCGCCAGCAGCCAAGATTTTCGACCTCAGATCGAAGCTTTCTTT
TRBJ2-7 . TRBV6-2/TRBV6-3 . CASTSGFSYEQYF TGTGCCAGCACGTCAGGGTTTTCCTACGAGCAGTACTTC
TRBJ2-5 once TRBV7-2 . CASSFHLQELAQYF TGTGCCAGCAGCTTCCATCTACAAGAGTTGGCCCAGTACTTC
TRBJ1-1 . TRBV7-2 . CASSLTRDVEAFF TGTGCCAGCAGCTTAACGCGGGATGTAGAAGCTTTCTTT
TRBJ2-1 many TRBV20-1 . CSAIDGGGGPSYNEQFF TGCAGTGCTATTGACGGGGGAGGGGGCCCTTCCTACAATGAGCAGTTCTTC